What follows describes a single TCR beta chain. As yet, its antigen is unknown. These data come from a study of shared clonotypes between healthy human individuals. On the study more broadly: For every donor, three CD4 naive, three CD4 memory, two CD8 naive and one CD8 memory plates were used. Overall study results and limits: Sharing of clonotypes among donors was expected to vary with sequencing depth. Generation probabilities were higher for clonotypes shared across all four sorted-subset donors than for unshared ones. With few donors, the genetic and exposure-history diversity represented was limited.

Method: immunoSEQ multiplex PCR; TCRdb's copy keeps in-frame clones and lacks some. The sample comprises approximately 1.5 million clones, approximately 98% of which are singletons, and approximately 0.44% rests with the top ten. Germline lookup yields CDR1 MDHEN and CDR2 SYDVKM. There are 14 residues in the CDR3. The V gene lost 7 bases and the J gene lost 1 base, with 14 bases spanning the gap. The TCR was taken from a man under 40 in good health. The sample taken for sequencing was naive CD4+ T cells sorted from blood. Subset specified: CD45RA+ positively selected. The J gene is TRBJ2-7, the V gene TRBV28; D unresolved. Written as DNA, the CDR3 is TGTGCCAGCACTGAGTCAAAGGGATCCTACGAGCAGTACTTC. Amino acids: CASTESKGSYEQYF.